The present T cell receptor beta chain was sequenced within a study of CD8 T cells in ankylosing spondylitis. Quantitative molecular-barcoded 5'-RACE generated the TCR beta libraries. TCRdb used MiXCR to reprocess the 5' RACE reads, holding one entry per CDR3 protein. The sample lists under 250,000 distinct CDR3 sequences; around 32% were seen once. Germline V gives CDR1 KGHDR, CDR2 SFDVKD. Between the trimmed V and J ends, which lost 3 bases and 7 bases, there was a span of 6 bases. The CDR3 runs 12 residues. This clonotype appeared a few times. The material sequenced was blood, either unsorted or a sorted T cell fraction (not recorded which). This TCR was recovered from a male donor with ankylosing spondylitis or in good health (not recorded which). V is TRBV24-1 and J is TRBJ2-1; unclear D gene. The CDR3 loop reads CATSDRRNEQFF. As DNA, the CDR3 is TGTGCCACCAGTGATCGGCGTAATGAGCAGTTCTTC.